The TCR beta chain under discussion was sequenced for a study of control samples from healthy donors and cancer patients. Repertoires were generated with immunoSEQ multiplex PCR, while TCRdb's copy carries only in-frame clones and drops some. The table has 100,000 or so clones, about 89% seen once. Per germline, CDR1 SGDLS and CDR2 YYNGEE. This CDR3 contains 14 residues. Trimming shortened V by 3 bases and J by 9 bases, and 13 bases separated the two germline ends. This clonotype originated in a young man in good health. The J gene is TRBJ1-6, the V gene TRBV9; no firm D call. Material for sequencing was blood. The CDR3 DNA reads TGTGCCAGCAGCGCTCTCCCAAATGGTTCACCCCTCCACTTT. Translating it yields CASSALPNGSPLHF.